The T cell receptor (beta chain) under discussion was sequenced for a study of blood T cell repertoires in COVID-19. CDR3 size: 14 residues. Germline-derived CDR1 and CDR2 are LNHDA and SQIVND (reference sequence). V lost 7 bases and J 0 bases, leaving 10 bases between the germline ends. The table came from immunoSEQ multiplex PCR; TCRdb's copy has only in-frame clones and leaves some out. Here the sample spans about 250,000 clones, roughly 90% being singletons. The material sequenced was PBMCs or T cells enriched from blood (not recorded which). The sequence was collected from a woman aged 45-65 years who had recovered from COVID-19. The J gene is TRBJ1-5, the V gene TRBV19; TRBD1 is a possible D gene (5 bases). The CDR3 DNA sequence: TGTGCCAGTAAATTTAGGGGTAGCAATCAGCCCCAGCATTTT. Its translation is CASKFRGSNQPQHF.